This T cell receptor (beta chain) originates from a study of vaccination and CD4 T cells after COVID-19. The treatment was: approximately 10-day PBMC culture with coronavirus spike peptide pools or control peptides (ViraFEST assay). This clonotype was recorded a few times. Its specificity is unknown. Cultured CD4+ T-cell DNA underwent Oncomine TCR Beta short-read sequencing. From the PCR reads, TCRdb called clonotypes with MiXCR, one entry per CDR3 protein. The data contain over 7,000 distinct CDR3 sequences, 45% to 60% of them seen just once; the ten biggest clones take up 7% to 8%. CDR3 length equals 14 residues. Germline V gene lookup returns CDR1 GTSNPN and CDR2 SVGIG (reference sequence). Trimming left V 0 bases short and J 1 base short, with 9 bases between.

This TCR derives from a human donor who had recovered from COVID-19. V is TRBV30 and J is TRBJ1-1; D uncertain. The material sequenced was CD4+ T cells from blood, cultured in vitro. The CDR3 DNA reads TGTGCCTGGAGTGTAAAAGACTGGAACACTGAAGCTTTCTTT. Translating it yields CAWSVKDWNTEAFF. Filled out from reference TRBV30 and TRBJ1-1, the complete variable domain reads SQTIHQWPATLVQPVGSPLSLECTVEGTSNPNLYWYRQAAGRGLQLLFYSVGIGQISSEVPQNLSASRPQDRQFILSSKKLLLSDSGFYLCAWSVKDWNTEAFFGQGTRLTVV.